This T cell receptor beta chain was sequenced during a study of blood T cell repertoires in COVID-19. Assay used: immunoSEQ multiplex PCR; TCRdb lists only in-frame clones, some missing. The data contain fewer than 75,000 clones, 86% of them singletons. The germline CDR1 and CDR2 sequences are SGHRS and YFSETQ. This CDR3 region has 14 residues. Trimming took 0 bases from V and 4 from J; bases not matched to a gene: 0. The genes are TRBV5-1 and TRBJ2-3; 9 bases are shared with TRBD2. The origin of this receptor is a man aged 50-59 years with active COVID-19. The source material was peripheral blood. The DNA of the CDR3 is TGCGCCAGCAGCTTGGGACTAGCGGCAGATACGCAGTATTTT. This sequence encodes CASSLGLAADTQYF.